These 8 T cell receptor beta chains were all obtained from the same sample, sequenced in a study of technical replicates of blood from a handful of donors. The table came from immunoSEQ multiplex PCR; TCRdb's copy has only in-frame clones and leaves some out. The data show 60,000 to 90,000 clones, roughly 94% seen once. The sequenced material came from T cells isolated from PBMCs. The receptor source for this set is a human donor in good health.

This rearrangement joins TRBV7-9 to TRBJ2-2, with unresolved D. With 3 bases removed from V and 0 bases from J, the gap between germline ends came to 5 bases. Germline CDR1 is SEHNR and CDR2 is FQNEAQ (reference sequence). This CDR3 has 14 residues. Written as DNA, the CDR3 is TGTGCCAGCAGCTTTTCCGCGAACACCGGGGAGCTGTTTTTT. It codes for CASSFSANTGELFF.

CDR3 sequence reads: CASSLPETDTGELFF. DNA of the CDR3: TGTGCCAGCAGCTTGCCGGAGACAGACACCGGGGAGCTGTTTTTT. This rearrangement joins TRBV11-3 to TRBJ2-2; a possible D gene is TRBD1 (5 bases). In germline, CDR1 is SGHNT, CDR2 YENEEA. V lost 3 bases and J 3 bases, leaving 11 bases between the germline ends. The CDR3 covers 15 residues.

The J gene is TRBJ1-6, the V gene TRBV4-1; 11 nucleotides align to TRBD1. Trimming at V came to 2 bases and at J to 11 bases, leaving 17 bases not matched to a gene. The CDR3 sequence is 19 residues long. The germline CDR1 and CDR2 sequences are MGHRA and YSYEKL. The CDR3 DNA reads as TGCGCCAGCAGCCAAACCGCGGGCCGGGACAGGGGGGACGGAGCACCCCTCCACTTT. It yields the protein CASSQTAGRDRGDGAPLHF.

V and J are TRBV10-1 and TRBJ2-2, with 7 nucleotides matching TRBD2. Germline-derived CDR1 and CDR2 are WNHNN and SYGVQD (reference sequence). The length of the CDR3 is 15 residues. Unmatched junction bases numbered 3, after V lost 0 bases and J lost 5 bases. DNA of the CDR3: TGCGCCAGCAGTGAGTCGACGGGGGGAACCGGGGAGCTGTTTTTT. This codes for CASSESTGGTGELFF.

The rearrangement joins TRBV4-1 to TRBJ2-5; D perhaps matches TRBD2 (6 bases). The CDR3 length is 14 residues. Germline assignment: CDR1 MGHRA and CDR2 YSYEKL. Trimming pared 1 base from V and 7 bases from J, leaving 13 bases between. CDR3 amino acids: CASSQVGTGVTQYF. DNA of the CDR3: TGCGCCAGCAGCCAAGTGGGGACGGGAGTGACCCAGTACTTC.

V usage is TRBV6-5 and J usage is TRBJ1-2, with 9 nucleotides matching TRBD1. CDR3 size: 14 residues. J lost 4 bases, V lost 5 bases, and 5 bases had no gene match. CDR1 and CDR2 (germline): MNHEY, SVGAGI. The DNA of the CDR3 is TGTGCCAGCAGTCGCGGGACAGGGCCCTATGGCTACACCTTC. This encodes CASSRGTGPYGYTF.

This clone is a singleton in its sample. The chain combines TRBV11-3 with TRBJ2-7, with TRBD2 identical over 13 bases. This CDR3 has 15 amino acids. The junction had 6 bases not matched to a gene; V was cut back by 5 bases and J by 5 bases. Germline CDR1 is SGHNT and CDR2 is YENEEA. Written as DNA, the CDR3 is TGTGCCAGCAGCCGTGGACTAGCGGGAGTAAACGAGCAGTACTTC. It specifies CASSRGLAGVNEQYF.

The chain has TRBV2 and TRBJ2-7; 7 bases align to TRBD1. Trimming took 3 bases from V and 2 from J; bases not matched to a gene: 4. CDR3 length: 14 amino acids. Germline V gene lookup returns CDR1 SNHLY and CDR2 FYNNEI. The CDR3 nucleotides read TGTGCCAGCAGTGACCGACAGGGTCCCTACGAGCAGTACTTC. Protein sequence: CASSDRQGPYEQYF.